This is a list of T cell receptor beta chains from one sample in a study of blood T cell repertoires in COVID-19. Repertoires were generated with immunoSEQ multiplex PCR, while TCRdb's copy carries only in-frame clones and drops some. The table shows around 150,000 clones, with 87% occurring only once. The sample was peripheral blood. The receptors stem from a woman aged 60-75 years with active or convalescent COVID-19. Both conserved end residues are part of each CDR3. The D gene is left open where the match is weak. Size is omitted from some rows. Given values are once, few, many or a class for expanded clones.

>TRBD2|TRBJ2-5|TRBV4-3|-
TGCGCCAGCAGCCAAGCGGCGGGAGAGGAGACCCAGTACTTC
CASSQAAGEETQYF
>-|TRBJ1-5|TRBV4-3|few
TGCGCCAGCAGCCAAGAATTGGCAGGGTGGGGCTCTAGCAATCAGCCCCAGCATTTT
CASSQELAGWGSSNQPQHF
>-|TRBJ1-2|TRBV14|-
TGTGCCAGCAGCCTACAGGCTAACTATGGCTACACCTTC
CASSLQANYGYTF
>-|TRBJ1-2|TRBV6-5|few
TGTGCCAGCAGTTACTCCGGGGTTTACTATGGCTACACCTTC
CASSYSGVYYGYTF
>-|TRBJ2-3|TRBV18|-
TGTGCCAGCTCTCCCGGACAGATCACAGATACGCAGTATTTT
CASSPGQITDTQYF
>TRBD1|TRBJ1-5|TRBV19|-
TGTGCCAGTAGGAACAGGGGAGCAAGCAATCAGCCCCAGCATTTT
CASRNRGASNQPQHF
>-|TRBJ1-2|TRBV27|-
TGTGCCAGCAGTTTTTCGGGGGGCGCAGGAGGCTACACCTTC
CASSFSGGAGGYTF
>-|TRBJ2-5|TRBV3-1/TRBV3-2|-
TGTGCCAGCAGCCCCTCCCGAATAGGAGGGGGGGGACAAGAGACCCAGTACTTC
CASSPSRIGGGGQETQYF
>-|TRBJ2-5|TRBV19|-
TGTGCCAGTAGTATAGACAGGGATGAGACCCAGTACTTC
CASSIDRDETQYF
>-|TRBJ1-1|TRBV2|-
TGTGCCAGCAGTCTCAATAGTCAGGTTAACACTGAAGCTTTCTTT
CASSLNSQVNTEAFF
>-|TRBJ2-3|TRBV7-8|once
TGTGCCAGCAGCTTAGGATTAGATCACTGGAGCACAGATACGCAGTATTTT
CASSLGLDHWSTDTQYF
>-|TRBJ2-2|TRBV9|-
TGTGCCAGCAGCGTAGGACGGGCGAACACCGGGGAGCTGTTTTTT
CASSVGRANTGELFF
>TRBD2|TRBJ2-7|TRBV9|-
TGTGCCAGCAGCCCCGGGACTAGCCGTTTCCTGTACTTC
CASSPGTSRFLYF
>TRBD1|TRBJ1-4|TRBV7-9|once
TGTGCCAGCAGTTGGGACAGGGGGTTTGAAAAACTGTTTTTT
CASSWDRGFEKLFF
>TRBD1|TRBJ1-3|TRBV5-8|-
TGTGCCAGCTCGGACAGGGGAAGCTCTGGAAACACCATATATTTT
CASSDRGSSGNTIYF
>-|TRBJ1-4|TRBV2|-
TGTGCCATTACGCAGGAGGTTTATGAAAAACTGTTTTTT
CAITQEVYEKLFF
>-|TRBJ2-2|TRBV9|-
TGTGCCAGCAGCGTAGTTACAGGTGGAGATTTAAAGCCCGGGGAGCTGTTTTTT
CASSVVTGGDLKPGELFF
>-|TRBJ1-4|TRBV19|-
TGTGCCAGTAGTAACCCCAGAACAACTAATGAAAAACTGTTTTTT
CASSNPRTTNEKLFF
>-|TRBJ1-4|TRBV7-9|-
TGTGCCAGCAGCTCCATAGGGGAGGGAAAACTGTTTTTT
CASSSIGEGKLFF
>TRBD1|TRBJ1-2|TRBV25-1|once
TGTGCCAGCAGTATCGCGGGACAGGCTAACTATGGCTACACCTTC
CASSIAGQANYGYTF
>TRBD2|TRBJ2-1|TRBV19|-
TGTGCCAGTTCGGTCTCAGCGGGGCGGCAGTTCTTC
CASSVSAGRQFF
>-|TRBJ2-7|TRBV5-4|-
TGTGCCAGCAGCGCGGGACAGACTTCTTCCTACGAGCAGTACTTC
CASSAGQTSSYEQYF
>-|TRBJ1-1|TRBV10-3|-
TGTGCCATCAGTGACCTGGGGAGGCGGAACACTGAAGCTTTCTTT
CAISDLGRRNTEAFF
>TRBD1|TRBJ1-1|TRBV2|-
TGTGCCAGCAGCGTCCAGGGGGCGTTCGCTGAAGCTTTCTTT
CASSVQGAFAEAFF
>-|TRBJ2-2|TRBV2|-
TGTGCCAGCCGGGACAGTGGGAGGGGGGAGCTGTTTTTT
CASRDSGRGELFF
>-|TRBJ2-5|TRBV5-1|-
TGCGCCAGCAGCTTTAACCTAGCGGAGACCCAGTACTTC
CASSFNLAETQYF
>-|TRBJ1-6|TRBV19|-
TGTGCCAGTAGGCCGACAGGAAATTCACCCCTCCACTTT
CASRPTGNSPLHF
>TRBD2|TRBJ2-5|TRBV3-1/TRBV3-2|-
TGTGCCAGCAGCCAAGACCTCAGCGGGGCGGAGACCCAGTACTTC
CASSQDLSGAETQYF
>-|TRBJ2-5|TRBV12-5|-
TGTGCTAGTGGTTCGGGGGGCGTCATGGAGACCCAGTACTTC
CASGSGGVMETQYF
>TRBD2|TRBJ2-3|TRBV19|-
TGTGCCAGTTCAAAGCGGGGAGTCGCAGATACGCAGTATTTT
CASSKRGVADTQYF
>-|TRBJ2-3|TRBV6-5|-
TGTGCCAGCAGTTACGGGGCGCCCGATGTCACAGATACGCAGTATTTT
CASSYGAPDVTDTQYF
>TRBD2|TRBJ2-1|TRBV11-2|-
TGTGCCAGCAGCTTAGTACGGGGGGGCCAAGATGAGCAGTTCTTC
CASSLVRGGQDEQFF
>-|TRBJ1-1|TRBV29-1|-
TGCAGCGTTGAAGAAACCGGAGCTTTCTTT
CSVEETGAFF
>-|TRBJ1-1|TRBV7-2|-
TGTGCCAGCAGCTTAGGCGGGGGGGGAACTGAAGCTTTCTTT
CASSLGGGGTEAFF
>TRBD1|TRBJ1-1|TRBV3-1/TRBV3-2|-
TGTGCCAGCAGCCAGGCCGGGACAGGGACTGAAGCTTTCTTT
CASSQAGTGTEAFF
>-|TRBJ2-7|TRBV11-3|few
TGTGCCAGCAGCCTGGACAGTTCCTACGAGCAGTACTTC
CASSLDSSYEQYF
>-|TRBJ1-1|TRBV5-1|-
TGCGCCAGCAGTTTAAAAGGAGACACTGAAGCTTTCTTT
CASSLKGDTEAFF
>TRBD1|TRBJ1-5|TRBV5-5|-
TGTGCCAGCAGCTTGGTCGGACAGGGAGGTCAGCCCCAGCATTTT
CASSLVGQGGQPQHF
>TRBD1|TRBJ1-1|TRBV19|-
TGTGCCAGTAATCCGGGACAGACGAACACTGAAGCTTTCTTT
CASNPGQTNTEAFF
>TRBD1|TRBJ2-7|TRBV15|-
TGTGCCACCAGCAGAGTTGGACAGGTCGGCTACGAGCAGTACTTC
CATSRVGQVGYEQYF
>-|TRBJ2-3|TRBV5-4|-
TGTGCCAGCAGCTTGTTCGGGACAACAGCGACGAGTACGCAGTATTTT
CASSLFGTTATSTQYF
>TRBD1|TRBJ1-5|TRBV28|-
TGTGCCAGCAGACAAAAAGACAGGGGATTTGCTTTGAGTCAGCCCCAGCATTTT
CASRQKDRGFALSQPQHF
>TRBD1|TRBJ1-6|TRBV11-2|once
TGTGCCAGCAGCCCCCAATTCTCGACAGGGGGAAACCTCCACTTT
CASSPQFSTGGNLHF
>TRBD1|TRBJ1-6|TRBV6-6|-
TGTGCCAGCACCGACTGGAGACAGGGCGCACCCCTCCACTTT
CASTDWRQGAPLHF